Described below is a single T cell receptor beta chain sequence and its context. Antigen: not known. This entry is derived from a study of long-term antiretroviral therapy in people with HIV. They ran version v3.0 of the immunoSEQ assay at survey level. In sequencing, about 35,000-50,000 T-cell genomes per sample were targeted. Here immunoSEQ multiplex PCR was the method, and the copy in TCRdb shows in-frame clones only, minus some. Of some 33,000 clones in the sample, about four fifths were seen once. Findings of the study overall: ART-treated samples gained diversity yet remained below transplant donor controls.

CDR1 and CDR2 (germline): LNHDA, SQIVND (reference sequence). Trimming took off 5 bases at V and 1 base at J, with 11 bases between the two ends. The CDR3 loop spans 14 amino acids. The TCR comes from a man younger than 35 with HIV. Sequencing was performed on unsorted PBMCs, taken 0.6 years after starting antiretroviral therapy. The V and J genes are TRBV19 and TRBJ1-1; D is ambiguous. The CDR3 here is CASSLTVGNTEAFF. CDR3 DNA sequence: TGTGCCAGTAGTTTAACGGTGGGGAACACTGAAGCTTTCTTT. The entire variable domain, with the rest obtained from reference TRBV19 and TRBJ1-1, is as follows: DGGITQSPKYLFRKEGQNVTLSCEQNLNHDAMYWYRQDPGQGLRLIYYSQIVNDFQKGDIAEGYSVSREKKESFPLTVTSAQKNPTAFYLCASSLTVGNTEAFFGQGTRLTVV.